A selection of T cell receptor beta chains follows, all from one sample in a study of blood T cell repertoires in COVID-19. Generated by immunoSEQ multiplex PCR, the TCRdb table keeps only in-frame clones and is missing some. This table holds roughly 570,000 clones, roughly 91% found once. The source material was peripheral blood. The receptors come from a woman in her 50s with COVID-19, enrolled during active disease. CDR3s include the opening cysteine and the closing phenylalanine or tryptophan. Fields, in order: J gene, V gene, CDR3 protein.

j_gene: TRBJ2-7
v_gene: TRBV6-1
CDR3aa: CASSEAKPATGTAYEQYF

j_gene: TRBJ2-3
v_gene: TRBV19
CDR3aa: CASSSPFTDTQYF

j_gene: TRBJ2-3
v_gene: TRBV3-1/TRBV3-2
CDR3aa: CASSFGGGQDTQYF

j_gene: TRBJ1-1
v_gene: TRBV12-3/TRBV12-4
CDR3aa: CATAVQGRTEAFF

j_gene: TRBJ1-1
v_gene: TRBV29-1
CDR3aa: CSVGWEVNTEAFF

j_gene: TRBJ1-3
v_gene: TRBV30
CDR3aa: CAWSKGQGADTIYF

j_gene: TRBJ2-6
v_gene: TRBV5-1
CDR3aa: CASSLGGLSGANVLTF

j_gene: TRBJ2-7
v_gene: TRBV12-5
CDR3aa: CASGSPYSTYEQYF

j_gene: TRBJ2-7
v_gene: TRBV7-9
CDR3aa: CASSSGSGGAYYEQYF

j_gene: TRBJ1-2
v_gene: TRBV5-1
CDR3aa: CASSVGPLNYGYTF

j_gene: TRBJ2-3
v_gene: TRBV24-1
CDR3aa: CATSDGGTADTQYF

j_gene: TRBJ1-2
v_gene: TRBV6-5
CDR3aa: CASSALIDLGYTF

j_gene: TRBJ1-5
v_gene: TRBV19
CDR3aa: CASSSGSYSNQPQHF

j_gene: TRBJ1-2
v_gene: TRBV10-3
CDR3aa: CATADRVPGGYTF

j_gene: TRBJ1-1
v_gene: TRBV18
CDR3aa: CASSPQGQTEAFF

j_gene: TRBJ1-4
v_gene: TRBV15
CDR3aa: CATSRGLSLTGSNEKLFF

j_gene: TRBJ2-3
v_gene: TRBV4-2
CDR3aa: CASSQVTGKTDTQYF

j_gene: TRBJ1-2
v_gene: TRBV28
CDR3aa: CASRPQGGPGGYTF

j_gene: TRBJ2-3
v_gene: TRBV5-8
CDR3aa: CASSPPRGLAVWEGPHTQYF

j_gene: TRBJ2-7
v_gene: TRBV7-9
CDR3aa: CASSFPGSNEQYF

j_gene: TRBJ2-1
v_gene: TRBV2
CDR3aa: CASSEAGGPNNEQFF